The next 27 T cell receptor beta chains were all read from a single sample in a study of Ad26.COV2.S vaccination and SARS-CoV-2 variants. Data came from immunoSEQ multiplex PCR; TCRdb stores just in-frame clones and leaves some out. The sample lists about 350,000 clones, 70% to 90% occurring once. Treatment of the sample: some 20 received Ad26.COV2.S at low or high dose, single or two shots; a few received placebo; per-sample allocation not given. Sampling took place 63 days after the first vaccine or placebo injection. This specimen was peripheral blood, taken in a trial of Ad26.COV2.S vaccine versus placebo. The receptors stem from a person aged 18-65 years who received the Ad26.COV2.S COVID-19 vaccine or a placebo.

The rearrangement uses TRBV7-2 and TRBJ2-7; 9 positions agree with TRBD2. Germline V gives CDR1 SGHTA, CDR2 FQGNSA. V shed 5 bases and J 3 bases; nucleotides not matched to a gene: 8. The CDR3 totals 15 residues. Here the CDR3 DNA reads TGTGCCAGCAGCCCATGGGCGGGGGGGGTCTACGAGCAGTACTTC. Residues: CASSPWAGGVYEQYF.

In the case of this clone: The same CDR3 arises from other DNA sequences in this sample as well. The chain employs TRBV2 and TRBJ2-1; TRBD2 matches 11 bases. The CDR3 length is 15 residues. V was pared by 4 bases and J by 3 bases, with 2 bases of the junction left unmatched. Germline assignment: CDR1 SNHLY and CDR2 FYNNEI. Here the CDR3 reads CASSGLAGSYNEQFF. In DNA form, the CDR3 reads TGTGCCAGCAGTGGACTAGCGGGGAGCTACAATGAGCAGTTCTTC.

The V and J genes are TRBV30 and TRBJ1-5; TRBD1 is a possible D gene (6 bases). V shed 0 bases and J shed 0 bases, with 15 bases lying between them. Per germline, CDR1 GTSNPN and CDR2 SVGIG (reference sequence). The CDR3 runs to 17 residues. The CDR3 DNA reads as TGTGCCTGGAGTGTTGACAGGAGGAAGGGTAGCAATCAGCCCCAGCATTTT. Protein: CAWSVDRRKGSNQPQHF.

The rearrangement joins TRBV21-1 to TRBJ1-1; TRBD1 is the table's D call and was not checked against the DNA. TRBV21-1 is listed as a pseudogene. The CDR3 runs to 15 residues. CDR3 DNA sequence: TGTGCCAGCAGCAAAGCAAAAGGGGGCTACACTGAAGCTTTCTTT. The encoded protein is CASSKAKGGYTEAFF.

The CDR3: CASRWTGENIQYF. CDR3 sequence (DNA): TGTGCCAGCAGATGGACAGGAGAAAACATTCAGTACTTC. V gene TRBV7-2 combines with J gene TRBJ2-4; 7 bases align to TRBD1. With V trimmed by 6 bases and J by 5 bases, 4 bases remained unmatched. This CDR3 region has 13 residues. Germline-derived CDR1 and CDR2 are SGHTA and FQGNSA.

The genes are TRBV6-1 and TRBJ2-7; 7 bases line up with TRBD1. The germline CDR1 and CDR2 sequences are MNHNS and SASEGT. Trimming at V came to 0 bases and at J to 2 bases, leaving 7 bases not matched to a gene. The CDR3 runs 16 residues. In DNA, the CDR3 is TGTGCCAGCAGTGAAGCGCCCGAACAGGGGCCCTACGAGCAGTACTTC. It specifies CASSEAPEQGPYEQYF.

The genes are TRBV18 and TRBJ2-4; 11 positions match TRBD2. Germline CDR1 reads KGHSH; CDR2 reads LQKENI. This CDR3 comprises 19 residues. The V and J ends lost 1 base and 6 bases, in that order; junction bases with no gene match: 14. The CDR3 region has the DNA TGTGCCAGCTCACCACAGGTACTAGCGGGGGCCGGAAGAGGAAACATTCAGTACTTC. Translating it yields CASSPQVLAGAGRGNIQYF. The full variable domain, its missing parts supplied by reference TRBV18 and TRBJ2-4, is NAGVMQNPRHLVRRRGQEARLRCSPMKGHSHVYWYRQLPEEGLKFMVYLQKENIIDESGMPKERFSAEFPKEGPSILRIQQVVRGDSAAYFCASSPQVLAGAGRGNIQYFGAGTRLSVL.

The chain employs TRBV18 and TRBJ1-5, with 7 bases lining up with TRBD1. The CDR3 is 12 residues long. Germline trimming cut 6 bases from V and 7 bases from J; bases unmatched to any gene: 3. The germline V gene encodes CDR1 KGHSH and CDR2 LQKENI. As DNA, the CDR3 is TGTGCCAGCTCGCAGGGGGGACAGCCCCAGCATTTT. Protein sequence: CASSQGGQPQHF.

The genes are TRBV6-5 and TRBJ2-1; 10 bases map to TRBD1. The CDR3 has 14 amino acids. Germline V lookup: CDR1 MNHEY, CDR2 SVGAGI. The ends lost 3 bases at V and 6 bases at J; junction bases unmatched: 2. The CDR3: CASSYGQGVNEQFF. CDR3 bases: TGTGCCAGCAGTTATGGACAGGGGGTCAATGAGCAGTTCTTC.

This clone was counted only a few times. The rearrangement uses TRBV9 and TRBJ2-3; 7 bases map to TRBD2. V dropped 0 bases and J dropped 2; count of bases not matched to a gene: 3. The germline CDR1 and CDR2 sequences are SGDLS and YYNGEE. The CDR3 loop spans 15 amino acids. The DNA of the CDR3 is TGTGCCAGCAGCGTAGGACTAGCCTACACAGATACGCAGTATTTT. This translates into CASSVGLAYTDTQYF.

The DNA for the CDR3 is TGCGCCAGCAGCTTGGCCTCCCAGGGGAGCGAGCAGTACTTC. This sequence encodes CASSLASQGSEQYF. This chain joins TRBV5-1 and TRBJ2-7, with TRBD1 as a possible D gene (6 bases). V was shortened by 0 bases and J by 6 bases, with 13 bases between the two germline ends. The length of the CDR3 is 14 residues. The V gene's germline CDR1 is SGHRS and CDR2 YFSETQ.

The V gene is TRBV7-9, the J gene TRBJ1-1; D perhaps matches TRBD1 (5 bases). The CDR3 runs to 14 residues. Trimming removed 8 bases at V and 1 base at J, with 14 bases between. CDR1 is SEHNR, CDR2 FQNEAQ, per germline (reference sequence). CDR3 DNA: TGTGCCAGCCGGTCCGGGACCGAGAACACTGAAGCTTTCTTT. Translated, it gives CASRSGTENTEAFF.

This clone was observed a handful of times. The chain employs TRBV28 and TRBJ1-6; the match to TRBD1 covers 8 bases. Trimming at V came to 10 bases and at J to 2 bases, leaving 13 bases not matched to a gene. In germline, CDR1 is MDHEN, CDR2 SYDVKM. The CDR3 has 17 amino acids. In DNA, the CDR3 is TGTGCCACCTCCGGATATCGGACAGGGACCTATAATTCACCCCTCCACTTT. This codes for CATSGYRTGTYNSPLHF. The whole variable domain, filled in from reference TRBV28 and TRBJ1-6, reads DVKVTQSSRYLVKRTGEKVFLECVQDMDHENMFWYRQDPGLGLRLIYFSYDVKMKEKGDIPEGYSVSREKKERFSLILESASTNQTSMYLCATSGYRTGTYNSPLHFGNGTRLTVT.

V gene TRBV7-2 combines with J gene TRBJ2-2; 7 nucleotides agree with TRBD2. CDR1 and CDR2 (germline): SGHTA, FQGNSA. The CDR3 loop spans 17 amino acids. V gave up 7 bases and J gave up 4 bases; unmatched junction bases: 15. As DNA, the CDR3 is TGTGCCAGCACCCTCCCGACTCGCGGGGGAGGCACCGGGGAGCTGTTTTTT. Amino acids: CASTLPTRGGGTGELFF.

The V gene is TRBV5-1, the J gene TRBJ2-2, with TRBD2 as a possible D gene (5 bases). This CDR3 region has 13 residues. Germline assignment: CDR1 SGHRS and CDR2 YFSETQ. The V and J ends lost 4 bases and 7 bases respectively, with 11 bases between them. This CDR3 is CASSTEGNGELFF. DNA of the CDR3: TGCGCCAGCAGCACCGAGGGTAACGGGGAGCTGTTTTTT.

The chain recombines TRBV12-1 with TRBJ2-2; the table names TRBD1, a call not compared with the DNA. TRBV12-1 has pseudogene status. This CDR3 comprises 15 residues. CDR3 residues: CASSFPGVNTGELFF. CDR3 coding DNA: TGTGCCAGCAGCTTTCCAGGGGTGAACACCGGGGAGCTGTTTTTT.

This chain uses TRBV6-5 with TRBJ1-4; a weak D match, TRBD1 (6 bases). CDR1 and CDR2 from the germline V gene are MNHEY and SVGAGI. Trimming took 8 bases from V and 8 from J, leaving 18 bases between them. The CDR3 extends over 14 amino acids. CDR3 region: CASGSGGAREKLFF. Here the CDR3 DNA reads TGTGCCAGCGGGTCGGGGGGGGCTAGGGAAAAACTGTTTTTT.

CDR3 region: CSVEPQQGARNEQFF. In nucleotides, the CDR3 is TGCAGCGTTGAACCCCAACAGGGGGCGAGGAATGAGCAGTTCTTC. V gene TRBV29-1 combines with J gene TRBJ2-1, with TRBD1 matching over 9 bases. The V and J ends lost 2 bases and 7 bases, in that order; junction bases with no gene match: 9. The germline CDR1 and CDR2 sequences are SQVTM and ANQGSEA. This CDR3 is 15 amino acids long.

The chain combines TRBV9 with TRBJ2-1; tentatively, D is TRBD1 (5 bases). The V end lost 4 bases, the J end lost 1 base, and 9 bases lay between the germline ends. The CDR3 spans 14 residues. Germline lookup yields CDR1 SGDLS and CDR2 YYNGEE. The CDR3 is CASSTDSSYNEQFF. CDR3 sequence (DNA): TGTGCCAGCAGCACTGACAGTTCCTACAATGAGCAGTTCTTC. The whole variable domain, filled in from reference TRBV9 and TRBJ2-1, reads DSGVTQTPKHLITATGQRVTLRCSPRSGDLSVYWYQQSLDQGLQFLIQYYNGEERAKGNILERFSAQQFPDLHSELNLSSLELGDSALYFCASSTDSSYNEQFFGPGTRLTVL.

In the case of this clone: Different DNA sequences within this sample yield the same CDR3. The chain employs TRBV7-9 and TRBJ2-3; D not certain. In germline, CDR1 is SEHNR, CDR2 FQNEAQ (reference sequence). This CDR3 spans 11 amino acids. V lost 4 bases, J lost 5 bases, and 4 bases lay in between. The CDR3 region is CASSSIDTQYF. In nucleotides, the CDR3 is TGTGCCAGCAGCTCCATAGATACGCAGTATTTT.

The sample holds a few counts of this clone. The chain combines TRBV28 with TRBJ1-6; the D is unclear. The germline gives CDR1 MDHEN, CDR2 SYDVKM. With 8 bases removed from V and 0 bases from J, the gap between germline ends came to 8 bases. This CDR3 is 14 amino acids long. CDR3 residues: CASRESSYNSPLHF. The CDR3 DNA is TGTGCCAGCCGCGAGAGCTCCTATAATTCACCCCTCCACTTT.

CDR3 coding DNA: TGCGCCAGCAGCCGGGACAGGGCCACCACGGAAGAGCAGTTCTTC. Its protein product is CASSRDRATTEEQFF. The chain has TRBV5-1 and TRBJ2-1, with TRBD1 matching 9 bases. The trim removed 4 bases at V and 10 bases at J, leaving 12 bases unmatched. The CDR3 covers 15 residues. Germline-derived CDR1 and CDR2 are SGHRS and YFSETQ.

The chain carries TRBV7-2 and TRBJ1-3; no definite D call. This CDR3 contains 16 residues. Trimming shortened V by 4 bases and J by 0 bases, and 13 bases separated the two germline ends. CDR1 is SGHTA, CDR2 FQGNSA, per germline. CDR3 bases: TGTGCCAGCAGCTCGGGCCTTGGGCTCTCTGGAAACACCATATATTTT. It yields the protein CASSSGLGLSGNTIYF.

The chain links TRBV6-5 to TRBJ1-5; 7 bases are a match to TRBD1. The CDR3 consists of 15 residues. Per the germline V gene, CDR1 is MNHEY and CDR2 is SVGAGI. V dropped 5 bases and J dropped 2; count of bases not matched to a gene: 6. CDR3 loop: CASSPRQGGNQPQHF. CDR3 coding DNA: TGTGCCAGCAGTCCTCGTCAGGGGGGCAATCAGCCCCAGCATTTT.

The chain combines TRBV28 with TRBJ1-5; D is perhaps TRBD1 (6 bases). The CDR3 contains 12 residues. CDR1 and CDR2 from the germline V gene are MDHEN and SYDVKM. V was pared by 2 bases and J by 12 bases, with 11 bases between. CDR3 residues: CASSLITGFQHF. CDR3 bases: TGTGCCAGCAGTTTAATCACAGGGTTCCAGCATTTT.

The chain uses TRBV6-5 and TRBJ2-7; 12 bases fit TRBD2. This CDR3 comprises 13 residues. V shed 7 bases and J 6 bases; nucleotides not matched to a gene: 4. Germline assignment: CDR1 MNHEY and CDR2 SVGAGI. The DNA for the CDR3 is TGTGCCAGCACCTCACTAGCGGGGGGCGAGCAGTACTTC. Amino acid sequence: CASTSLAGGEQYF.

This chain joins TRBV10-1 and TRBJ1-3; D gene ambiguous. The CDR3 spans 14 residues. CDR1 is WNHNN and CDR2 is SYGVQD in the germline V gene (reference sequence). V lost 3 bases, J lost 0 bases, and 6 bases lay in between. As DNA, the CDR3 is TGCGCCAGCAGTGAAAGGACCTCTGGAAACACCATATATTTT. Its protein is CASSERTSGNTIYF.